Following are 26 T cell receptor beta chains from one sample sequenced in a study of shared clonotypes between healthy human individuals. The table came from immunoSEQ multiplex PCR; TCRdb's copy has only in-frame clones and leaves some out. The repertoire holds roughly 1,500,000 clones, 98% to 99% seen once, with approximately 0.38% in the top ten. Sequences were obtained from naive CD4+ T cells sorted from blood. Sample subset: CD45RA+ positively selected. Every receptor here comes from a man aged 30 to 45 in good health.

V usage is TRBV12-5 and J usage is TRBJ1-1, with D possibly TRBD1 on 6 matching bases. V dropped 1 base and J dropped 5 bases, with 8 bases sitting between them. Germline values: CDR1 LGHNT, CDR2 FRNRAP. The CDR3 has 13 amino acids. CDR3 in DNA: TGTGCTAGTGGTTTGGAACAGGGAACTGAAGCTTTCTTT. Residues: CASGLEQGTEAFF.

This chain uses TRBV25-1 with TRBJ1-3; D gene ambiguous. This CDR3 contains 15 residues. Germline V gene data show CDR1 as MGHDK and CDR2 as SYGVNS. V was cut by 3 bases and J by 0 bases, with 9 bases left in between. The CDR3 reads CASSDSSGSGNTIYF. In DNA, the CDR3 is TGTGCCAGCAGTGACTCCAGCGGCTCTGGAAACACCATATATTTT.

The V gene is TRBV5-5, the J gene TRBJ2-7; D unresolved. V shed 0 bases and J shed 2 bases, with 6 bases lying between them. The CDR3 has 13 residues. Germline V gene data show CDR1 as SGHKS and CDR2 as YYEKEE (reference sequence). CDR3 region: CASSLEGPYEQYF. The CDR3 DNA reads as TGTGCCAGCAGCTTGGAGGGTCCCTACGAGCAGTACTTC.

V is TRBV9 and J is TRBJ2-2; D may be TRBD1 or TRBD2 (5 bases each). Germline V gene lookup returns CDR1 SGDLS and CDR2 YYNGEE. Trimming took off 4 bases at V and 1 base at J, with 8 bases between the two ends. The CDR3 is made up of 14 amino acids. CDR3 sequence reads: CASSKRGNTGELFF. The DNA of the CDR3 is TGTGCCAGCAGCAAGAGGGGGAACACCGGGGAGCTGTTTTTT.

The chain is built from TRBV10-3 and TRBJ2-7; 10 positions agree with TRBD2. From germline, CDR1 is ENHRY and CDR2 SYGVKD. The trim removed 3 bases at V and 3 bases at J, leaving 2 bases unmatched. This CDR3 is 14 amino acids long. CDR3 nucleotides: TGTGCCATCAGTGATCTAGCGGGAGTCTACGAGCAGTACTTC. Amino acids: CAISDLAGVYEQYF.

The V gene is TRBV5-1, the J gene TRBJ2-7; D is perhaps TRBD2 (5 bases). CDR3 length: 14 residues. Trimming shortened V by 2 bases and J by 1 base, and 10 bases separated the two germline ends. The V gene's germline CDR1 is SGHRS and CDR2 YFSETQ. The CDR3, as DNA: TGCGCCAGCAGCTTTAATAGCGCGTCCTACGAGCAGTACTTC. Translation: CASSFNSASYEQYF.

For the CDR3, the DNA is TGCGCCAGCAGCCGCCGGGACAGGGCTGCCTATGGCTACACCTTC. Amino acids: CASSRRDRAAYGYTF. The chain joins TRBV4-1 to TRBJ1-2, with 9 bases that match TRBD1. The V gene's germline CDR1 is MGHRA and CDR2 YSYEKL. The CDR3 has 15 residues. The V segment lost 4 bases and the J segment 4 bases; nucleotides outside the gene matches: 7.

The CDR3 DNA reads as TGTGCCAGCAGCTTACAACAGTATAATGAAAAACTGTTTTTT. Translated, it gives CASSLQQYNEKLFF. The gene calls are TRBV7-9 and TRBJ1-4; D is uncertain. Germline V gives CDR1 SEHNR, CDR2 FQNEAQ (reference sequence). This CDR3 is built from 14 residues. V was shortened by 2 bases and J by 4 bases, with 8 bases between the two germline ends.

V gene TRBV2 combines with J gene TRBJ2-1; D not certain. V was pared by 7 bases and J by 0 bases, with 10 bases between. Per the germline V gene, CDR1 is SNHLY and CDR2 is FYNNEI. The CDR3 has 14 residues. The CDR3 nucleotides are TGTGCCAGCACCGTAATTCTCTCCTACAATGAGCAGTTCTTC. Translation gives CASTVILSYNEQFF. Together with reference TRBV2 and TRBJ2-1, the CDR3 gives the full variable domain: EPEVTQTPSHQVTQMGQEVILRCVPISNHLYFYWYRQILGQKVEFLVSFYNNEISEKSEIFDDQFSVERPDGSNFTLKIRSTKLEDSAMYFCASTVILSYNEQFFGPGTRLTVL.

CDR3 nucleotide sequence: TGTGCCAGCAGTTCGACGCCTGGGCGTAATGAAAAACTGTTTTTT. As protein: CASSSTPGRNEKLFF. The chain links TRBV28 to TRBJ1-4; D call uncertain. CDR1 is MDHEN, CDR2 SYDVKM, per germline. The ends were cut back, 4 bases at V and 4 bases at J, with 13 bases in the middle. The CDR3 is made up of 15 amino acids.

Details on this clone: At the DNA level, this CDR3 is encoded by other sequences in the same sample as well. The rearrangement joins TRBV5-1 to TRBJ1-1, with 10 nucleotides matching TRBD1. Losses at the gene ends were 4 bases for V and 4 bases for J; bases not matched to a gene: 4. There are 14 residues in the CDR3. The germline V gene has CDR1 SGHRS and CDR2 YFSETQ. The DNA of the CDR3 is TGCGCCAGCAGCCGGACAGGGGGTGGCACTGAAGCTTTCTTT. It is translated as CASSRTGGGTEAFF.

The rearrangement joins TRBV6-1 to TRBJ2-3, with D perhaps TRBD2 (5 bases). Germline values: CDR1 MNHNS, CDR2 SASEGT. V shed 5 bases and J shed 5 bases, with 14 bases lying between them. The CDR3 spans 14 residues. In DNA, the CDR3 is TGTGCCAGCAGTCAATTGACCAGCGGAGATACGCAGTATTTT. Translated, it gives CASSQLTSGDTQYF.

The chain is built from TRBV5-4 and TRBJ2-7; 12 nucleotides align to TRBD2. This CDR3 has 14 amino acids. Germline V gives CDR1 SGHNT, CDR2 YYREEE (reference sequence). The V segment lost 9 bases and the J segment 0 bases; nucleotides outside the gene matches: 4. The CDR3 here is CAIRTSGNSYEQYF. CDR3 DNA sequence: TGTGCCATCCGGACTAGCGGGAACTCCTACGAGCAGTACTTC.

J is TRBJ2-1 and V is TRBV27, with unresolved D. V lost 6 bases and J lost 0, with 6 bases in between. Germline CDR1 reads MNHEY; CDR2 reads SMNVEV (reference sequence). This CDR3 region has 13 residues. CDR3 DNA sequence: TGTGCCAGCAGGCGGAACTCCTACAATGAGCAGTTCTTC. This encodes CASRRNSYNEQFF.

This sequence joins TRBV7-9 and TRBJ2-5; D is perhaps TRBD1 (6 bases). V gave up 1 base and J gave up 4 bases, with 13 bases separating them. The CDR3 has 15 amino acids. Germline V CDR1 and CDR2: SEHNR, FQNEAQ (reference sequence). The CDR3 here is CASSLDTPGVETQYF. The CDR3 coding sequence is TGTGCCAGCAGCTTAGATACGCCAGGGGTAGAGACCCAGTACTTC.

This chain uses TRBV5-6 with TRBJ1-5, with 7 positions matching TRBD1. Germline V gene lookup returns CDR1 SGHDT and CDR2 YYEEEE. Losses at the gene ends were 4 bases for V and 2 bases for J; bases not matched to a gene: 6. This CDR3 spans 15 amino acids. The CDR3 is CASSPTGQGNQPQHF. CDR3 DNA: TGTGCCAGCAGCCCGACCGGACAGGGCAATCAGCCCCAGCATTTT.

This CDR3 is CASSQGHRLSNYGYTF. DNA of the CDR3: TGCGCCAGCAGCCAAGGGCACAGACTTTCTAACTATGGCTACACCTTC. The chain couples TRBV4-3 to TRBJ1-2; D call uncertain. Per the germline V gene, CDR1 is LGHNA and CDR2 is YSLEER. The CDR3 covers 16 residues. V was clipped by 1 base and J by 0 bases, with 12 bases between them.

This sequence joins TRBV18 and TRBJ2-5; 8 bases line up with TRBD2. V gave up 7 bases and J gave up 4 bases; unmatched junction bases: 14. This CDR3 is built from 16 residues. CDR1 KGHSH and CDR2 LQKENI come from the germline V gene. The DNA of the CDR3 is TGTGCCAGCTTAAATACCAGGGGACTAGTCGGAGAGACCCAGTACTTC. The encoded protein is CASLNTRGLVGETQYF.

The V and J genes are TRBV10-3 and TRBJ2-3; 10 positions match TRBD1. The V gene end was trimmed by 6 bases and the J gene end by 3 bases; junction bases not matched to a gene: 9. CDR1 and CDR2 (germline): ENHRY, SYGVKD. CDR3 length equals 16 residues. The CDR3 DNA sequence: TGTGCCATCAGGACAGGGGGCGAGATCTTAACAGATACGCAGTATTTT. Its translation is CAIRTGGEILTDTQYF.

The chain couples TRBV4-3 to TRBJ2-1; D gene uncertain. CDR3 size: 15 residues. V was pared by 0 bases and J by 3 bases, with 9 bases between. Per germline, CDR1 LGHNA and CDR2 YSLEER. CDR3 nucleotide sequence: TGCGCCAGCAGCCAAGATAGGAACTTCTACAATGAGCAGTTCTTC. This encodes CASSQDRNFYNEQFF.

The rearrangement joins TRBV11-3 to TRBJ2-1; 12 bases are a match to TRBD1. The junction had 8 bases not matched to a gene; V was cut back by 8 bases and J by 9 bases. The CDR3 extends over 14 amino acids. CDR1 and CDR2 from the germline V gene are SGHNT and YENEEA. CDR3 coding DNA: TGTGCCAGCTCTCGGGACAGGGGGCTAGGTGAGCAGTTCTTC. Its translation is CASSRDRGLGEQFF.

This rearrangement joins TRBV7-8 to TRBJ2-1; 7 bases are shared with TRBD1. The CDR3 sequence is 15 residues long. CDR1 is SGHVS, CDR2 FQNEAQ, per germline. J lost 2 bases, V lost 3 bases, and 4 bases had no gene match. The CDR3 here is CASSLIQGPYNEQFF. Here the CDR3 DNA reads TGTGCCAGCAGCTTGATACAGGGGCCCTACAATGAGCAGTTCTTC.

The chain joins TRBV27 to TRBJ2-7; 7 bases line up with TRBD1. Germline CDR1 reads MNHEY; CDR2 reads SMNVEV (reference sequence). The J segment lost 3 bases and the V segment lost 2 bases, leaving 4 bases of the junction unmatched. This CDR3 contains 14 residues. The CDR3: CASSLRAGGYEQYF. CDR3 sequence (DNA): TGTGCCAGCAGTTTAAGGGCAGGGGGCTACGAGCAGTACTTC.

The V gene is TRBV9, the J gene TRBJ2-7; 8 positions agree with TRBD2. This CDR3 is 15 amino acids long. The ends lost 4 bases at V and 2 bases at J; junction bases unmatched: 8. Germline assignment: CDR1 SGDLS and CDR2 YYNGEE. Here the CDR3 DNA reads TGTGCCAGCAGCCCGGCGGGGGGAGGGCCCTACGAGCAGTACTTC. The encoded protein is CASSPAGGGPYEQYF.

The chain employs TRBV2 and TRBJ1-2; 8 bases are shared with TRBD1. The CDR3 is made up of 14 amino acids. Trimming cost V 5 bases and J 2 bases; bases outside gene matches: 4. Germline V gene data show CDR1 as SNHLY and CDR2 as FYNNEI. CDR3 sequence: CASSSDRGNYGYTF. In nucleotides, the CDR3 is TGTGCCAGCAGTTCCGACAGGGGCAACTATGGCTACACCTTC.

This chain connects TRBV7-3 to TRBJ2-2; D uncertain. CDR3 length equals 12 residues. With 3 bases removed from V and 6 bases from J, the gap between germline ends came to 5 bases. Looked up from germline, CDR1 is SGHTA and CDR2 is FQGTGA. CDR3: CASSFRSGELFF. The DNA for the CDR3 is TGTGCCAGCAGCTTTCGGTCCGGGGAGCTGTTTTTT. The full variable domain, its missing parts supplied by reference TRBV7-3 and TRBJ2-2, is GAGVSQTPSNKVTEKGKYVELRCDPISGHTALYWYRQSLGQGPEFLIYFQGTGAADDSGLPNDRFFAVRPEGSVSTLKIQRTERGDSAVYLCASSFRSGELFFGEGSRLTVL.